The 4 T cell receptor beta chains reported below all come from one sample, sequenced in a study of T cells after yellow fever vaccination. TCRdb independently ran MiXCR on the 5' RACE reads; one entry per CDR3 protein. The sample has nearly 350,000 distinct CDR3 sequences; about 7.8% are singletons. The specimen comprised PBMCs, sampled roughly 47 days after the first yellow fever vaccination. These receptors all come from a man aged 18-30 years who received the YFV17D yellow fever vaccine.

This clonotype was counted at least ten times. The CDR3 loop reads CASSSGTGTDTQYF. As DNA, the CDR3 is TGTGCCAGCAGTTCAGGGACAGGCACAGATACGCAGTATTTT. The chain uses TRBV28 and TRBJ2-3; 7 nucleotides agree with TRBD1. CDR3 length: 14 residues. The V and J ends lost 4 bases and 1 base, in that order; junction bases with no gene match: 2. CDR1 and CDR2 (germline): MDHEN, SYDVKM.

The chain joins TRBV5-6 to TRBJ2-1, with 8 bases fitting TRBD1. The CDR3 length is 19 residues. Germline CDR1 SGHDT, CDR2 YYEEEE. The V segment lost 3 bases and the J segment 4 bases; nucleotides outside the gene matches: 18. For the CDR3, the DNA is TGTGCCAGCAGCTGGACCCAGGGGGCTTTTCGGTACGGGTACAATGAGCAGTTCTTC. It codes for CASSWTQGAFRYGYNEQFF.

This clonotype was counted many times. The chain employs TRBV7-2 and TRBJ1-2; D remains ambiguous. The CDR3 consists of 12 residues. With 2 bases removed from V and 8 bases from J, the gap between germline ends came to 9 bases. Per germline, CDR1 SGHTA and CDR2 FQGNSA. CDR3 in amino acids: CASSLLPWGYTF. The CDR3 DNA is TGTGCCAGCAGCTTACTTCCTTGGGGCTACACCTTC.

The chain carries TRBV5-1 and TRBJ2-3; 13 bases align to TRBD2. CDR3 length: 19 amino acids. J gave up 2 bases and V 4 bases, and 13 bases lay outside the gene matches. Germline CDR1 and CDR2: SGHRS and YFSETQ. CDR3 coding DNA: TGCGCCAGCAGCCTTACTAGCGGGGGGGCTTTGGCCCTCACAGATACGCAGTATTTT. Amino acids: CASSLTSGGALALTDTQYF.